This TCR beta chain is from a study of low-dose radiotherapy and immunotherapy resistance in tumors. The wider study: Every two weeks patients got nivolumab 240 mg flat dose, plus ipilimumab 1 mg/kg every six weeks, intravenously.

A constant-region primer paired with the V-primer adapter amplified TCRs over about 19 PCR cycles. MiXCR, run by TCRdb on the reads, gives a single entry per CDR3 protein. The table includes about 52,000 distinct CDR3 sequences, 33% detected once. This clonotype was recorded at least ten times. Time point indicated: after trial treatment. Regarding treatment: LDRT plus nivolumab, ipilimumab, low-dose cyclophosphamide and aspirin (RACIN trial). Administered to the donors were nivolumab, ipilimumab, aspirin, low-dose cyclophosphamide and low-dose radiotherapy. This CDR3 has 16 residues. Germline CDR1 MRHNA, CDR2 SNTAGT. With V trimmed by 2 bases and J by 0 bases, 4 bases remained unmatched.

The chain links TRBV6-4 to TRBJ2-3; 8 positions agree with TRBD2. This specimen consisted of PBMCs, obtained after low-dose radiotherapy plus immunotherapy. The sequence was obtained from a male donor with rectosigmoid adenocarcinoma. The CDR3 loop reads CASSDQAGGSTDTQYF. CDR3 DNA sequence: TGTGCCAGCAGTGACCAGGCGGGGGGAAGCACAGATACGCAGTATTTT.